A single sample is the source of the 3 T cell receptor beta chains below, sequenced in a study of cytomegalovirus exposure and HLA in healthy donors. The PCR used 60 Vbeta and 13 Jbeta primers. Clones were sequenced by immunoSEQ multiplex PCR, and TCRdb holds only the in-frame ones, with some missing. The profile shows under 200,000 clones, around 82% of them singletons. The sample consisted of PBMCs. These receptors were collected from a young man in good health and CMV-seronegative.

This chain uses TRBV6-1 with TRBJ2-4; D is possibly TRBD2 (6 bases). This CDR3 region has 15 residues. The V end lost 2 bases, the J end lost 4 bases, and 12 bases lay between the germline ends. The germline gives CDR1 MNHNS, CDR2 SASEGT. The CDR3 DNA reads TGTGCCAGCAGTGAATTGTGGCTAGCGAAAAACATTCAGTACTTC. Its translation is CASSELWLAKNIQYF.

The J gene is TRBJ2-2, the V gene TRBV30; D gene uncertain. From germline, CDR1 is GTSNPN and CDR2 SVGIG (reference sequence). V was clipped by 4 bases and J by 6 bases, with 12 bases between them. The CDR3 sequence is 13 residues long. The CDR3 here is CAWTSVGPGELFF. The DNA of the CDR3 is TGTGCCTGGACCTCTGTTGGGCCCGGGGAGCTGTTTTTT. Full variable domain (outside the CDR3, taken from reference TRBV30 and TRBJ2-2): SQTIHQWPATLVQPVGSPLSLECTVEGTSNPNLYWYRQAAGRGLQLLFYSVGIGQISSEVPQNLSASRPQDRQFILSSKKLLLSDSGFYLCAWTSVGPGELFFGEGSRLTVL.

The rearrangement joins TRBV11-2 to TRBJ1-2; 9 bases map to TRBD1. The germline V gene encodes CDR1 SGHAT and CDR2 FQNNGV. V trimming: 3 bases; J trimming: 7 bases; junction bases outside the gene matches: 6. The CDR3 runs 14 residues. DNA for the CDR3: TGTGCCAGCAGCTTCACAGGGGGCACGAGTGGCTACACCTTC. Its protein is CASSFTGGTSGYTF.